This T cell receptor (beta chain) is from a study of regulatory T cells in long-lasting Graves disease. In the case of this clonotype: The antigen remains unidentified.

Whole-study findings and limits: Peripheral blood was the sole material, not thyroid tissue.

Time point: newly diagnosed GD, antithyroid drugs for less than 3 months. Researchers made the TCR library from RNA that was extracted from PBMCs. Arm-PCR with iRepertoire HTBI primers amplified the CDR3 regions for these TCR beta libraries. From the multiplex PCR reads, TCRdb called clonotypes with MiXCR, one entry per CDR3 protein. The sample yields about 420,000 distinct CDR3 sequences, roughly 15% seen once. A further study also used this sample, focusing on T cells in Graves' hyperthyroidism and ophthalmopathy. Per that paper: If no ophthalmopathy progression occurred within 18 months, Graves' hyperthyroidism was stable. The HTBI primer set drove a first-round RT-PCR of the TCR CDR3. The majority of expanded thyroid clonotypes above 0.001 also appeared in blood.

Sequencing used peripheral blood mononuclear cells (PBMCs), obtained at new diagnosis, from a patient treated with antithyroid drugs. The source is a woman aged 18-30 years with Graves disease.

In nucleotides, the CDR3 is TGTGCCAGCAGTTTAGGTGGCAGGGGATACACTGAAGCTTTCTTT. Translated, it gives CASSLGGRGYTEAFF. The chain links TRBV12-3 or TRBV12-4 to TRBJ1-1; tentatively, D is TRBD1 (6 bases). The length of the CDR3 is 15 residues. The V end was cut by 1 base, the J end by 3 bases, with 12 bases between.